What follows describes a single TCR beta chain. Antigen specificity is unknown. CDR3 length: 13 amino acids. PCR involved 60 Vbeta and 13 Jbeta primers. Sequencing was performed with immunoSEQ multiplex PCR; in TCRdb, only in-frame clones are kept and a portion is missing. The table lists about 65,000 clones, roughly 77% of them singletons. The data were taken from a study of cytomegalovirus exposure and HLA in healthy donors. Study observations and caveats: It was assumed in the presence/absence analyses that sequencing depth was roughly uniform across donors.

The material sequenced was PBMCs. V and J are TRBV12-1 and TRBJ1-2; the table's D call, TRBD1, was not checked against the DNA. TRBV12-1 corresponds to a pseudogene. The sequence derives from a woman between 25 and 40 years old in good health and CMV-seronegative. This CDR3 is CASSPAGLCGYTF. CDR3 in DNA: TGTGCCAGCAGCCCCGCAGGGTTATGTGGCTACACCTTC.